Shown below are 6 T cell receptor beta chains from a single sample sequenced in a study of blood T cells in healthy people across ages. Alongside a J-beta primer mix, a sample-barcoded 5' primer served in a second PCR lasting about 7 to 12 cycles. MiXCR, applied by TCRdb to the 5' RACE reads, yields one record per CDR3 protein. Of some 900,000 distinct CDR3 sequences in the sample, around 48% were seen once. The sequencing input was blood. The origin of the receptors is a man aged 25-40 years in good health.

V usage is TRBV3-1 and J usage is TRBJ2-7; D remains unclear. V was shortened by 3 bases and J by 2 bases, with 8 bases between the two germline ends. Germline V gene sequence: CDR1 LGHDT, CDR2 YNNKEL (reference sequence). The CDR3 totals 13 residues. This CDR3 is CASSHDLTYEQYF. In DNA, the CDR3 is TGTGCCAGCAGCCATGATCTCACCTACGAGCAGTACTTC.

This clonotype was observed a few times. The chain combines TRBV5-1 with TRBJ2-1; possibly TRBD2 for D (6 bases). The CDR3 length is 15 residues. The germline V gene has CDR1 SGHRS and CDR2 YFSETQ. V was shortened by 3 bases and J by 3 bases, with 13 bases between the two germline ends. This CDR3 is CASSSGGKGYNEQFF. The CDR3 bases are TGCGCCAGCAGCTCGGGCGGGAAAGGCTACAATGAGCAGTTCTTC.

This clonotype was observed a handful of times. The J gene is TRBJ2-7, the V gene TRBV12-3 or TRBV12-4, with a tentative D call TRBD1 (5 bases). Trimming removed 5 bases at V and 6 bases at J, with 14 bases between. This CDR3 has 13 amino acids. The CDR3 DNA follows: TGTGCCAGCAGTCCTCGACAGCTGGCCGAGCAGTACTTC. The encoded protein is CASSPRQLAEQYF.

This clonotype was observed a handful of times. The chain employs TRBV12-3 or TRBV12-4 and TRBJ1-1; 10 bases agree with TRBD1. The V segment lost 7 bases and the J segment 6 bases; nucleotides outside the gene matches: 14. The CDR3 length is 16 residues. CDR3: CASMPGQGRGGAEAFF. CDR3 nucleotides: TGTGCCAGCATGCCGGGACAGGGGCGAGGGGGAGCTGAAGCTTTCTTT.

This clonotype came up many times. V usage is TRBV6-2 or TRBV6-3 and J usage is TRBJ2-5; a weak D match, TRBD2 (6 bases). V lost 7 bases and J lost 3, with 12 bases in between. This CDR3 contains 13 residues. Germline lookup yields CDR1 MNHEY and CDR2 SVGEGT. This chain's CDR3 is CASTQPSEETQYF. In DNA form, the CDR3 reads TGTGCCAGCACCCAACCTAGCGAAGAGACCCAGTACTTC.

This chain links TRBV6-5 with TRBJ1-1, with D uncertain. The CDR3 totals 13 residues. Germline V lookup: CDR1 MNHEY, CDR2 SVGAGI. The germline V and J ends were trimmed by 7 bases and 1 base, with 10 bases remaining between them. CDR3 sequence reads: CASTKGSNTEAFF. CDR3 sequence (DNA): TGTGCCAGCACCAAGGGATCGAACACTGAAGCTTTCTTT.